The present T cell receptor (beta chain) was sequenced within a study of shared clonotypes between healthy human individuals. Overall study results and limits: Represented diversity (both genetic and exposure-history) was limited by the small number of donors.

The CDR3 spans 16 residues. Looked up from germline, CDR1 is SGHRS and CDR2 is YFSETQ. V lost 0 bases to trimming and J lost 4 bases; unmatched junction nucleotides: 9. The study separated CD4+ cells into CD45RA+ naive and CD45RA-negative memory subsets. Measured with immunoSEQ multiplex PCR; TCRdb has only the in-frame clones, and not every one. The repertoire holds about 2.3 million clones, with approximately 93% as singletons. This clone was recorded once. Its antigen remains unidentified. This TCR came from a man aged 18 to 29 in good health. Some clones in this sample may be carry-over from other donors' samples. This chain connects TRBV5-1 to TRBJ2-5; 7 bases fit TRBD2. The sample was naive CD4+ T cells from PBMCs. Subset in this sample: CD45RA+ positively selected. CDR3 DNA: TGCGCCAGCAGCTTGGCGTTGGGAGGGCCGGGAGAGACCCAGTACTTC. It yields the protein CASSLALGGPGETQYF.